The clone carrying this T cell receptor (beta chain) was observed many times. Its antigen is unidentified. This specimen belongs to a study of CD8 T cells in ankylosing spondylitis. The study, taken as a whole, reports: Both synovial fluid and blood in reactive arthritis had previously been reported to carry some motif variants. The disease-linked clones had a CD8+ phenotype and low blood frequencies.

Molecular-barcoded quantitative 5'-RACE produced these TCR beta libraries. TCRdb passed the 5' RACE reads through MiXCR, listing each CDR3 protein once. Of 150,000 or so distinct CDR3 sequences detected, under 35% appear once; the ten largest clones hold 4.5% to 6%. The sequence came from a male donor with ankylosing spondylitis. The sequenced sample was synovial fluid, either unsorted or a sorted T cell fraction (not recorded which).

The CDR3: CASSLGRSGSEQYF. The CDR3 DNA is TGCGCCAGCAGCTTGGGTAGGTCCGGGAGCGAGCAGTACTTC. V and J are TRBV5-1 and TRBJ2-7; a possible D gene is TRBD2 (6 bases). The V gene's germline CDR1 is SGHRS and CDR2 YFSETQ. The CDR3 runs to 14 residues. Trimming removed 0 bases at V and 6 bases at J, with 13 bases between.